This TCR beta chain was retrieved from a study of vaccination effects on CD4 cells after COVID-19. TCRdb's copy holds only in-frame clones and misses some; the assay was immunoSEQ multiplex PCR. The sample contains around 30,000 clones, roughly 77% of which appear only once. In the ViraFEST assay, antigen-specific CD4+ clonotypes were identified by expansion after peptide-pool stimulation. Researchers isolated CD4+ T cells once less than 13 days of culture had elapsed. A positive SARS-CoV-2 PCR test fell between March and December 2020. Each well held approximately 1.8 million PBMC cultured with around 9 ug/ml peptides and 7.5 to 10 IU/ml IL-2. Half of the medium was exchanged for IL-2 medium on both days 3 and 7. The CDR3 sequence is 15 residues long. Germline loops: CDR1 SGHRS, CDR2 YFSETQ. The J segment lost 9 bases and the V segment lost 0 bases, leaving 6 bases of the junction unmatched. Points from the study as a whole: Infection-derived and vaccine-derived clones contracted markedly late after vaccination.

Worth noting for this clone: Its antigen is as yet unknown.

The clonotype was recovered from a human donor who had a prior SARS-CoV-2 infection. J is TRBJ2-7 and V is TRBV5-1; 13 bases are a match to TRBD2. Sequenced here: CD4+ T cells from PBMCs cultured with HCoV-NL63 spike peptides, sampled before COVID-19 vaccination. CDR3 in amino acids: CASSLAGTSGAGQYF. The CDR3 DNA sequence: TGCGCCAGCAGCTTGGCGGGGACTAGCGGGGCGGGGCAGTACTTC.